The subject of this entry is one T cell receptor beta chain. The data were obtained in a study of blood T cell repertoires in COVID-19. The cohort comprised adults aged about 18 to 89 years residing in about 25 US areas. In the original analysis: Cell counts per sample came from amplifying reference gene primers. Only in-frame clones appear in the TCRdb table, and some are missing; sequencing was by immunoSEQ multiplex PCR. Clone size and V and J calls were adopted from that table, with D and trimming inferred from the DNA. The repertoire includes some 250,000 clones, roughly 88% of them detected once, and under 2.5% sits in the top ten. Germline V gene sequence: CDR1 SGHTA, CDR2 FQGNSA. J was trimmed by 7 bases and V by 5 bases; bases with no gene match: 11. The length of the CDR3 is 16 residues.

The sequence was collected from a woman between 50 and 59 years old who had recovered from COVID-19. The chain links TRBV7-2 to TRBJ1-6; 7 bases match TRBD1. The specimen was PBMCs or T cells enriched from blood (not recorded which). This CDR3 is CASSRAGGQQNSPLHF. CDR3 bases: TGTGCCAGCAGCCGCGCGGGGGGACAGCAAAATTCACCCCTCCACTTT. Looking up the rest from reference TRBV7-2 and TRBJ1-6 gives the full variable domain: GAGVSQSPSNKVTEKGKDVELRCDPISGHTALYWYRQSLGQGLEFLIYFQGNSAPDKSGLPSDRFSAERTGGSVSTLTIQRTQQEDSAVYLCASSRAGGQQNSPLHFGNGTRLTVT.